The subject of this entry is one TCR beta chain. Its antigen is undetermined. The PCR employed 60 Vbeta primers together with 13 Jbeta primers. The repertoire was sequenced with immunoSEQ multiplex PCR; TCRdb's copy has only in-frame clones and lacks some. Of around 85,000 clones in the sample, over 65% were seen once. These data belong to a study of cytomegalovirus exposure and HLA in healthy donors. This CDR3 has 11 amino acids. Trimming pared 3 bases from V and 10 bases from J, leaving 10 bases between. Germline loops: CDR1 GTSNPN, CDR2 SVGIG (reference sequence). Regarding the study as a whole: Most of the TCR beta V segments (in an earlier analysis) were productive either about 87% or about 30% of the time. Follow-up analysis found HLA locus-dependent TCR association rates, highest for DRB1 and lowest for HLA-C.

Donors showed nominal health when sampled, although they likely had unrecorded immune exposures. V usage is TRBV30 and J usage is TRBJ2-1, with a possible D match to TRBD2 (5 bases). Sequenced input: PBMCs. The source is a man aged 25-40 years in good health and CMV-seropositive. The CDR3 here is CAWSGIREQFF. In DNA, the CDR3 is TGTGCCTGGAGCGGGATTAGGGAGCAGTTCTTC.